The sequence of this T cell receptor beta chain was determined in a study of neurological immune-mediated disorders. TCRdb re-called the 5' RACE reads with MiXCR, one entry per CDR3 protein. In the table there are approximately 85,000 distinct CDR3 sequences, roughly 4.5% of which are singletons. Notes on the study in general: Levels of TCR clonal expansion peaked in HTLV-1-associated myelopathy and reached their lowest in multiple sclerosis, under those of healthy controls. Among expanded clones, no CDR3 amino acid sequences were shared across subjects, a pattern suggesting private repertoires in all groups.

This clonotype occurred many times. Antigen: not known. Specified time point: longitudinal time-point 3. The CDR3 runs to 16 residues. Germline CDR1 reads DFQATT; CDR2 reads SNEGSKA (reference sequence). J gave up 4 bases and V 1 base, and 4 bases lay outside the gene matches. This receptor was taken from a woman between 55 and 75 years old with multiple sclerosis. Sequencing was done on a sample of PBMCs. The J gene is TRBJ2-3, the V gene TRBV20-1, with 14 bases lining up with TRBD2. The CDR3 sequence: CSARVTSGGAADTQYF. The CDR3 region has the DNA TGCAGTGCTAGAGTGACTAGCGGGGGGGCGGCAGATACGCAGTATTTT.